This TCR beta chain appears in the sequencing data of a study of T cells in Graves' hyperthyroidism and ophthalmopathy (dated by TCRdb to about 2019). About the investigation overall: Peripheral blood was sampled at the time of initial diagnosis, prior to any treatment. To identify distinguishing TCR V-J signatures, a discovery cohort of around 100 patients was used, comprising approximately 40 with Graves' ophthalmopathy and some 60 with stable Graves' hyperthyroidism. Whether ophthalmopathy could be predicted prospectively was tested in an independent validation cohort made up of under 20 hyperthyroidism patients plus 17 patients who later progressed to ophthalmopathy. The 100 discovery patients were divided at random into training and test sets in a 7:3 ratio. The study also compared thyroid tissue and blood T-cell repertoires from roughly 6 Graves' hyperthyroidism patients. After sampling, hyperthyroidism patients received methimazole starting at 30 mg daily, and ophthalmopathy patients received high-dose intravenous methylprednisolone. TCR Vbeta CDR3 sequencing of 140 or so peripheral blood samples (under 45 ophthalmopathy, 75 hyperthyroidism and approximately 17 progressor patients) is reported in the paper.

Stable Graves' hyperthyroidism was defined as no progression to ophthalmopathy during 18 months of follow-up. Hyperthyroidism patients were aged 18 to 65 years and newly diagnosed, with disease duration of less than 2 months. The study excluded patients with uncontrolled infections, other autoimmune diseases, pregnancy or lactation. Diagnoses were established on the basis of clinical symptoms, serum thyroxine and TRAb, thyroid ultrasound, and orbital computed tomography. Ficoll-Paque density gradient centrifugation was used to isolate PBMCs from approximately 10 ml of fresh peripheral blood. Total RNA was extracted using Trizol reagent, and RNA quality was assessed on an Agilent 2100 Bioanalyzer. In regard to this clonotype: Its cognate antigen has yet to be identified. The record has no base qualities; no much larger clone is one base away.

Study-level results and caveats: In validation, the model predicted progression to ophthalmopathy with roughly 70% sensitivity and approximately 72% specificity, a median of about 6.7 months before onset. Most expanded thyroid clonotypes (frequency above 0.001) were also found in blood, which suggests that blood repertoires may mirror thyroid immune responses. A 13 V-J signature model separated ophthalmopathy from stable hyperthyroidism, with about 88% sensitivity and about 81% specificity in cross-validation and 80%/75% in testing. No statistical method was used to fix the sample size in advance, and group allocation was not hidden from the investigators.

The germline V gene (reference sequence) yields GTSNPN for CDR1 and SVGIG for CDR2. Trimming takes 1 base from V and 2 bases from J, and the germline ends sit 9 bases apart. The CDR3 goes from the cysteine to the phenylalanine over 13 residues. Of the read, only the CDR3 DNA is kept; its 39 bases are in frame from base 1. Amplification of TCR beta CDR3 regions was carried out from RNA transcripts. The first round of RT-PCR for the TCR CDR3 was performed with the HTBI primer set and the Qiagen OneStep RT-PCR kit. A second multiplex PCR round built the libraries, followed by size selection and purification. Paired-end sequencing of the libraries was performed with 100 bp reads on an Illumina HiSeq2000. Per the source publication's procedure: Raw data were processed with SOAPnuke, discarding reads with adapters, uncalled bases, mean Phred below 15, or no exact constant-primer or identifier match. COPE v1.2.5 was used to merge the high-quality paired reads, and each unique nucleotide sequence was defined as a clonotype. Clonotypes were aligned to IMGT TRBV, TRBD and TRBJ reference segments using MiTCR v1.1. Only V-J combinations with frequency above 0.0001, covering roughly 99% of repertoires, were analysed. A TCS score was defined as the ratio of F50 (clonal expansion) to E x V (chaos), with BLOSUM62-based TCRdist applied between CDR3 peptides within each V-J. Welch's t-statistics and random forest reduced 450 to 600 V-J features to 10 to 15, which were used in a naive Bayes classifier (R e1071). In TCRdb, the public reads were trimmed at Q25 with fastp and aligned with MiXCR, with productive beta chains retained. Each entry is one CDR3 protein sequence, shown with its most common DNA and genes. Here the V and J calls rest on TCRdb's processing, not on the authors' analysis. The sample profile shows about 550,000 distinct CDR3 sequences; around 21% of them were found once. In total, the top ten clones hold around 27% of the sample.

The sequence is built from TRBV30 and TRBJ2-7, with the D gene uncertain. The clonotype comes from a man between 18 and 35 years old with Graves' hyperthyroidism. The sample taken for sequencing was blood. The CDR3 reads CAWSGAGPYEQYF. The nucleotide sequence is TGTGCCTGGAGTGGGGCTGGCCCCTACGAGCAGTACTTC.